Listed below are T cell receptor beta chains from one sample, sequenced in a study of blood T cell repertoires in COVID-19. Assay used: immunoSEQ multiplex PCR; TCRdb lists only in-frame clones, some missing. The data show approximately 230,000 clones, roughly 88% seen once. The sample comprised peripheral blood. These receptors came from a young woman with COVID-19, enrolled during active disease. The conserved cysteine and the conserved F or W are not part of the CDR3 here. Rows may omit the clone size; those that give it use once, few, many or a size class.

>TRBV6-1|-
ASSDPRQGAHPFGNIQY
>TRBV2|-
ASSGAYRSNQPQH
>TRBV5-4|once
ASSSQDTDTQY
>TRBV27|-
ASSLSSLVQGPLDTQY
>TRBV3-1/TRBV3-2|once
ASSPDRTGEGTYEQY
>TRBV27|-
ASSLEASGGDTQY
>TRBV4-3|once
ASSQEFIRGQAGTGELF
>TRBV11-2|-
ASRPGGTTDTQY
>TRBV7-6|-
ASSLLSGRGNYGYT
>TRBV18|-
ASSPPPREGAF
>TRBV27|-
ASSLQGQGRNEQF
>TRBV19|-
ASSGPQGASNQPQH
>TRBV24-1|-
ATSDRTVNEQF
>TRBV9|-
ASSTSTANYGYT
>TRBV27|-
ASSAGGGGKLF
>TRBV10-3|-
AISESGSLSTNEKLF
>TRBV19|-
ASSSGGGGFATNEKLF
>TRBV9|-
ASSAGQDDTEAF
>TRBV9|-
ASSGRTGGGSPLH
>TRBV10-2|-
ASMRDSAGNTIY
>TRBV7-2|few
ASSLAGRWIDTQY
>TRBV19|-
ASNGELGETQY
>TRBV6-6|-
ASSPPDTVGYGYT
>TRBV27|-
ASSFPDQPQH
>TRBV4-3|once
ASSQALGTGQYRLGEQY
>TRBV29-1|-
SVWTGGRDTQY
>TRBV12-3/TRBV12-4|once
ASSFLDEQF
>TRBV28|-
ASSPQTGGNANEKLF
>TRBV25-1|-
ASSEYIHEQF
>TRBV5-1|once
ASSRGGTGTDTQY
>TRBV9|-
ASSVGLGWMTDTQY
>TRBV28|-
ASSPGTGKASYEQY
>TRBV3-1/TRBV3-2|-
ASSQDLRVGPPLH
>TRBV10-3|-
AIRSRGNTGELF
>TRBV9|-
ASSPQTDNYGYT
>TRBV24-1|few
ATSDFNGADTQY
>TRBV30|-
AWSSQGDQPQH
>TRBV4-3|-
ASSQGTSRSYNEQF
>TRBV7-2|once
ASSLAVGKGGNQPQH
>TRBV7-2|-
ASSFLDRGDSGNTIY
>TRBV9|-
ASSGGWRGYT
>TRBV12-3/TRBV12-4|-
ASSPDREKLF
>TRBV7-8|-
ASSRDRNTQY
>TRBV11-2|-
ASSLNPRGEQY
>TRBV7-2|-
ASSLAPVLAGMYNEQF